The 16 T cell receptor beta chains below all came from one sample that was sequenced in a study of blood T cells in healthy people across ages. Next came a second PCR, run for about 6 to 12 cycles, which used a sample-barcoded 5' primer along with a J-beta primer mix. TCRdb called the 5' RACE reads again in MiXCR, with one record for every CDR3 protein. The top ten clones hold 15% to 20% of a sample with more than 800,000 distinct CDR3 sequences, under 45% of them seen once. The sequenced material came from blood. These receptors came from a woman aged 55-75 years in good health.

This chain uses TRBV29-1 with TRBJ2-1; 12 nucleotides agree with TRBD2. The trim removed 1 base at V and 4 bases at J, leaving 8 bases unmatched. Germline-derived CDR1 and CDR2 are SQVTM and ANQGSEA. The CDR3 spans 17 residues. The CDR3 region is CSVEGLAGVINYNEQFF. The CDR3 DNA reads as TGCAGCGTTGAAGGACTAGCGGGAGTTATAAATTACAATGAGCAGTTCTTC.

V is TRBV7-9 and J is TRBJ2-7; TRBD2 matches 10 bases. The junction had 11 bases not matched to a gene; V was cut back by 5 bases and J by 7 bases. The CDR3 extends over 15 amino acids. Germline CDR1 reads SEHNR; CDR2 reads FQNEAQ (reference sequence). The CDR3 protein is CASSPSGSGTGEQYF. CDR3 in DNA: TGTGCCAGCAGCCCTAGCGGGAGTGGAACGGGGGAGCAGTACTTC.

Details on this clonotype: The CDR3 end shows no conserved phenylalanine or tryptophan, and so a read error is likely. V usage is TRBV11-2 and J usage is TRBJ2-3; D is perhaps TRBD1 or TRBD2 (5 bases each). Germline V gene lookup returns CDR1 SGHAT and CDR2 FQNNGV. V was cut by 4 bases and J by 7 bases, with 6 bases left in between. This CDR3 is 11 amino acids long. In DNA form, the CDR3 reads TGTGCCAGCAGCTGGGGGAATACGCAGTATTAT. As protein: CASSWGNTQYY.

The gene calls are TRBV11-2 and TRBJ2-4; 8 bases match TRBD2. V trimming: 8 bases; J trimming: 6 bases; junction bases outside the gene matches: 6. The CDR3 has 13 residues. CDR1 and CDR2 (germline): SGHAT, FQNNGV. CDR3 sequence (DNA): TGTGCCAGCCGGGAGGGGTTGACAAACATTCAGTACTTC. Protein product: CASREGLTNIQYF.

The chain combines TRBV28 with TRBJ2-5; 15 nucleotides line up with TRBD2. The CDR3 contains 18 residues. The junction had 9 bases not matched to a gene; V was cut back by 6 bases and J by 1 base. CDR1 and CDR2 from the germline V gene are MDHEN and SYDVKM. CDR3 amino acids: CASSTWTSGRGFQETQYF. DNA of the CDR3: TGTGCCAGCAGCACTTGGACTAGCGGGAGGGGATTCCAAGAGACCCAGTACTTC.

The chain employs TRBV29-1 and TRBJ2-5; D may correspond to TRBD1 or TRBD2 (5 bases each). V was trimmed by 5 bases and J by 5 bases, leaving 15 bases between them. Per germline, CDR1 SQVTM and CDR2 ANQGSEA. The CDR3 consists of 13 residues. The CDR3 is CSVQGIRGETQYF. CDR3 DNA sequence: TGCAGCGTTCAGGGCATCCGCGGGGAGACCCAGTACTTC.

V is TRBV20-1 and J is TRBJ2-1; TRBD2 matches 7 bases. The end of the DNA fits TRBJ2-7 better, so the J call may be wrong. This CDR3 has 13 residues. The germline V gene encodes CDR1 DFQATT and CDR2 SNEGSKA (reference sequence). The CDR3 here is CSATIAGYNEQYF. CDR3 nucleotides: TGCAGTGCCACAATAGCGGGTTACAATGAGCAGTACTTC.

The chain has TRBV7-8 and TRBJ2-5; tentative D call: TRBD1 (6 bases). V was cut by 0 bases and J by 4 bases, with 18 bases left in between. The CDR3 loop spans 17 amino acids. From germline, CDR1 is SGHVS and CDR2 FQNEAQ. DNA of the CDR3: TGTGCCAGCAGCTTAGCTGCGGTCGCAGGGGCAACAGAGACCCAGTACTTC. This encodes CASSLAAVAGATETQYF. Complete variable domain (other parts from reference TRBV7-8 and TRBJ2-5): GAGVSQSPRYKVAKRGQDVALRCDPISGHVSLFWYQQALGQGPEFLTYFQNEAQLDKSGLPSDRFFAERPEGSVSTLKIQRTQQEDSAVYLCASSLAAVAGATETQYFGPGTRLLVL.

The chain has TRBV7-9 and TRBJ2-7; D uncertain. Gene TRBJ2-5 matches the end of the DNA better, so the J call may be wrong. The CDR3 runs to 12 residues. Germline V gene data show CDR1 as SEHNR and CDR2 as FQNEAQ (reference sequence). CDR3 region: CASSAIEETQYF. The DNA of the CDR3 is TGTGCCAGCAGCGCAATCGAAGAGACCCAGTACTTC.

This clonotype was seen a handful of times. This chain links TRBV6-5 with TRBJ2-7; D may be TRBD1 or TRBD2 (5 bases each). V shed 8 bases and J shed 1 base, with 12 bases lying between them. This CDR3 contains 13 residues. Germline-derived CDR1 and CDR2 are MNHEY and SVGAGI. CDR3 sequence: CASGRDPSYEQYF. The CDR3 bases are TGTGCCAGCGGCAGGGACCCTTCCTACGAGCAGTACTTC.

This clonotype has only a few counts. This chain connects TRBV5-1 to TRBJ1-1; 9 bases line up with TRBD1. CDR1 and CDR2 (germline): SGHRS, YFSETQ. The CDR3 is 13 residues long. The ends lost 6 bases at V and 6 bases at J; junction bases unmatched: 6. CDR3 sequence reads: CASMSGQGSEAFF. The CDR3 DNA follows: TGCGCCAGCATGTCGGGACAGGGTTCTGAAGCTTTCTTT.

This clonotype was seen a few times. V and J are TRBV7-9 and TRBJ2-7; weak D call: TRBD1 (6 bases). The V end was cut by 1 base, the J end by 2 bases, with 12 bases between. Germline CDR1 and CDR2: SEHNR and FQNEAQ (reference sequence). The CDR3 sequence is 15 residues long. The CDR3 reads CASSLGTGYPYEQYF. Written as DNA, the CDR3 is TGTGCCAGCAGCTTAGGTACAGGGTATCCCTACGAGCAGTACTTC.

The J gene is TRBJ2-1, the V gene TRBV5-1; 8 bases agree with TRBD2. Germline V CDR1 and CDR2: SGHRS, YFSETQ. The length of the CDR3 is 14 residues. Trimming at V came to 5 bases and at J to 9 bases, leaving 10 bases not matched to a gene. For the CDR3, the DNA is TGCGCCAGCAGTTCGACGACGGCGGGGGGTGAGCAGTTCTTC. Amino acids: CASSSTTAGGEQFF.

V is TRBV24-1 and J is TRBJ2-1; 7 bases are shared with TRBD2. Trimming at V came to 6 bases and at J to 7 bases, leaving 11 bases not matched to a gene. This CDR3 comprises 15 residues. Germline CDR1 reads KGHDR; CDR2 reads SFDVKD. Written as DNA, the CDR3 is TGTGCCACCAGTCCCCCCCGGGGGGATTTAAATGAGCAGTTCTTC. It encodes CATSPPRGDLNEQFF.

In its sample, this clonotype was seen once. The J gene is TRBJ1-2, the V gene TRBV6-7; no clear D gene. TRBV6-7 has ORF status, its function being uncertain. The CDR3 has 21 residues. Trimming left V 7 bases short and J 3 bases short, with 36 bases between. The CDR3 nucleotides read TGTGCCAGCACCGTATCCTCCTGGGTATCCGGGTTCAATATTAACCACTATGGCTACACCTTC. Residues: CASTVSSWVSGFNINHYGYTF.

The chain recombines TRBV20-1 with TRBJ2-1, with 13 bases identical to TRBD2. The V gene's germline CDR1 is DFQATT and CDR2 SNEGSKA (reference sequence). The ends lost 3 bases at V and 8 bases at J; junction bases unmatched: 4. There are 14 residues in the CDR3. The CDR3 DNA is TGCAGTGCTAGGGGACTAGCGGGATTGGATGAGCAGTTCTTC. Amino acids: CSARGLAGLDEQFF.